Presented here are 24 T cell receptor beta chains from one specimen sequenced in a study of T cells in Graves' hyperthyroidism and ophthalmopathy. It was RNA transcripts that yielded the amplified TCR beta CDR3 regions. During a first-round RT-PCR of the TCR CDR3, the HTBI primer set was used. A single record per CDR3 protein comes from TCRdb applying MiXCR to the multiplex PCR reads. The data contain 250,000 to 300,000 distinct CDR3 sequences, more than 15% of them singletons. Specimen: blood. These receptors originate from a woman aged 55-70 years with Graves' ophthalmopathy.

This clonotype has a handful of counts. This sequence joins TRBV27 and TRBJ1-5; no clear D. V gave up 0 bases and J gave up 7 bases, with 10 bases separating them. The CDR3 totals 14 residues. Germline V gene lookup returns CDR1 MNHEY and CDR2 SMNVEV (reference sequence). The CDR3 coding sequence is TGTGCCAGCAGTTTATCCTGGGGTGGGCAGCCCCAGCATTTT. This encodes CASSLSWGGQPQHF.

At least ten counts were recorded for this clonotype. This sequence joins TRBV7-2 and TRBJ2-1; 13 bases are a match to TRBD2. Per germline, CDR1 SGHTA and CDR2 FQGNSA. CDR3 size: 17 residues. V was clipped by 5 bases and J by 7 bases; unmatched bases: 11. CDR3 region: CASSTSLAGGPGNEQFF. The CDR3 coding sequence is TGTGCCAGCAGCACCTCACTAGCGGGGGGGCCTGGGAATGAGCAGTTCTTC.

This clonotype was seen many times. CDR3 sequence (DNA): TGTGCCAGCAGCTTCTCCCGGACAGAAAACATTCAGTACTTC. Encoded protein: CASSFSRTENIQYF. The chain uses TRBV7-2 and TRBJ2-4, with a possible D match to TRBD1 (6 bases). The V gene's germline CDR1 is SGHTA and CDR2 FQGNSA. This CDR3 has 14 amino acids. Trimming left V 3 bases short and J 5 bases short, with 11 bases between.

This clonotype was detected a few times. The chain combines TRBV5-4 with TRBJ2-7; weak D call: TRBD1 (5 bases). The V end was cut by 5 bases, the J end by 0 bases, with 12 bases between. In germline, CDR1 is SGHNT, CDR2 YYREEE (reference sequence). This CDR3 contains 14 residues. The CDR3 DNA is TGTGCCAGCAGGGCTGGGGCAAGCTCCTACGAGCAGTACTTC. Residues: CASRAGASSYEQYF.

This clonotype was observed many times. This chain uses TRBV12-3 or TRBV12-4 with TRBJ2-7; D tentatively fits TRBD1 or TRBD2 (5 bases each). CDR3 length: 13 residues. V gave up 8 bases and J gave up 8 bases, with 19 bases separating them. The CDR3 spells CASGLGEVFQQYF. The CDR3 DNA sequence: TGTGCCAGCGGATTGGGGGAAGTTTTTCAGCAGTACTTC.

This clonotype has a count of ten or more. CDR3: CASSVVGSGASASTDTQYF. The CDR3 DNA is TGTGCCAGCAGCGTAGTGGGTAGCGGGGCTTCAGCTAGCACAGATACGCAGTATTTT. The V and J genes are TRBV9 and TRBJ2-3; 8 positions agree with TRBD2. V was pared by 0 bases and J by 0 bases, with 12 bases of the junction left unmatched. This CDR3 has 19 residues. The germline CDR1 and CDR2 sequences are SGDLS and YYNGEE. Together with reference TRBV9 and TRBJ2-3, the CDR3 gives the full variable domain: DSGVTQTPKHLITATGQRVTLRCSPRSGDLSVYWYQQSLDQGLQFLIQYYNGEERAKGNILERFSAQQFPDLHSELNLSSLELGDSALYFCASSVVGSGASASTDTQYFGPGTRLTVL.

This clonotype has ten or more counts. V usage is TRBV7-6 and J usage is TRBJ2-2; D may correspond to TRBD1 or TRBD2 (6 bases each). V was trimmed by 0 bases and J by 7 bases, leaving 12 bases between them. CDR3 size: 15 residues. The germline CDR1 and CDR2 sequences are SGHVS and FNYEAQ. This chain's CDR3 is CASSLAGGPDGELFF. For the CDR3, the DNA is TGTGCCAGCAGCTTAGCTGGGGGGCCGGACGGGGAGCTGTTTTTT. Using reference TRBV7-6 and TRBJ2-2 for the parts outside the CDR3, the full variable domain is GAGVSQSPRYKVTKRGQDVALRCDPISGHVSLYWYRQALGQGPEFLTYFNYEAQQDKSGLPNDRFSAERPEGSISTLTIQRTEQRDSAMYRCASSLAGGPDGELFFGEGSRLTVL.

Many counts were recorded for this clonotype. The chain is built from TRBV6-2 or TRBV6-3 and TRBJ2-7; 13 bases are shared with TRBD2. The CDR3 is 16 residues long. J was trimmed by 2 bases and V by 7 bases; bases with no gene match: 8. CDR1 and CDR2 (germline): MNHEY, SVGEGT. The chain's CDR3 is CASNGLAGDTAYEQYF. Written as DNA, the CDR3 is TGTGCCAGCAACGGACTAGCGGGAGATACGGCCTACGAGCAGTACTTC.

The sample holds a few counts of this clonotype. The rearrangement links TRBV5-1 to TRBJ2-7; D is tentatively TRBD1 or TRBD2 (6 bases each). Looked up from germline, CDR1 is SGHRS and CDR2 is YFSETQ. Trimming left V 0 bases short and J 2 bases short, with 15 bases between. The CDR3 runs to 16 residues. In nucleotides, the CDR3 is TGCGCCAGCAGCTTGGGACCGGAAGGGGGGACCTACGAGCAGTACTTC. This translates into CASSLGPEGGTYEQYF.

V gene TRBV20-1 combines with J gene TRBJ2-2, with TRBD2 identical over 12 bases. Germline trimming cut 6 bases from V and 7 bases from J; bases unmatched to any gene: 3. The CDR3 extends over 13 amino acids. Looked up from germline, CDR1 is DFQATT and CDR2 is SNEGSKA (reference sequence). CDR3 nucleotide sequence: TGCAGTGCCCGACTAGCGGGAGTCGGGGAGCTGTTTTTT. Its protein product is CSARLAGVGELFF.

This chain joins TRBV12-3 or TRBV12-4 and TRBJ2-2; D remains ambiguous. CDR3 length: 13 amino acids. The V and J ends lost 3 bases and 6 bases respectively, with 8 bases between them. The CDR3 region is CASSLVQAGELFF. In nucleotides, the CDR3 is TGTGCCAGCAGTTTGGTCCAGGCCGGGGAGCTGTTTTTT.

There are many counts of this clonotype. V gene TRBV27 combines with J gene TRBJ1-2; D gene ambiguous. Germline V lookup: CDR1 MNHEY, CDR2 SMNVEV (reference sequence). The germline V and J ends were trimmed by 8 bases and 4 bases, with 11 bases remaining between them. The CDR3 runs to 12 residues. CDR3 protein: CASYFWGYGYTF. The CDR3 nucleotides are TGTGCCAGCTACTTTTGGGGCTATGGCTACACCTTC.

This clonotype was seen many times. The chain links TRBV7-2 to TRBJ2-5; D may be TRBD1 or TRBD2 (6 bases each). Per germline, CDR1 SGHTA and CDR2 FQGNSA. The length of the CDR3 is 13 residues. V was cut by 4 bases and J by 5 bases, with 11 bases left in between. The CDR3 DNA reads TGTGCCAGCAGCTGGGGGGCCGGGGAGACCCAGTACTTC. It codes for CASSWGAGETQYF. The full variable domain, its missing parts supplied by reference TRBV7-2 and TRBJ2-5, is GAGVSQSPSNKVTEKGKDVELRCDPISGHTALYWYRQSLGQGLEFLIYFQGNSAPDKSGLPSDRFSAERTGGSVSTLTIQRTQQEDSAVYLCASSWGAGETQYFGPGTRLLVL.

The table lists this clonotype with many counts. The chain is built from TRBV5-1 and TRBJ2-2; D may be TRBD1 (6 bases). The germline V gene encodes CDR1 SGHRS and CDR2 YFSETQ. V was cut by 3 bases and J by 4 bases, with 10 bases left in between. The CDR3 is 14 residues long. CDR3 in amino acids: CASSSGEFTGELFF. The CDR3 bases are TGCGCCAGCAGCTCAGGGGAGTTCACCGGGGAGCTGTTTTTT.

This clonotype showed up many times. The rearrangement joins TRBV29-1 to TRBJ2-3; TRBD1 might be the D (7 bases). Germline-derived CDR1 and CDR2 are SQVTM and ANQGSEA. CDR3 length equals 13 residues. V lost 7 bases and J lost 7, with 18 bases in between. The CDR3, as DNA: TGCAGCGGGGGGGAGACAGGGCGTTATACGCAGTATTTT. It translates to CSGGETGRYTQYF.

This rearrangement joins TRBV7-9 to TRBJ2-7; D is perhaps TRBD2 (6 bases). This CDR3 comprises 17 residues. The germline CDR1 and CDR2 sequences are SEHNR and FQNEAQ (reference sequence). Trimming pared 5 bases from V and 5 bases from J, leaving 25 bases between. The CDR3 DNA follows: TGTGCCAGCAGCGACCCCGGGGGAGACGGGAATTTCGACGAGCAGTACTTC. Its protein product is CASSDPGGDGNFDEQYF.

This clonotype was seen a few times. The chain carries TRBV12-3 or TRBV12-4 and TRBJ1-1, with no clear D. This CDR3 contains 14 residues. The ends were cut back, 3 bases at V and 1 base at J, with 9 bases in the middle. CDR3 DNA: TGTGCCAGCAGTTTCATTCGGCGGAACACTGAAGCTTTCTTT. Protein product: CASSFIRRNTEAFF.

This chain joins TRBV6-2 or TRBV6-3 and TRBJ2-5, with 11 bases aligning to TRBD2. Germline lookup yields CDR1 MNHEY and CDR2 SVGEGT. V shed 6 bases and J 5 bases; nucleotides not matched to a gene: 5. The CDR3 has 14 amino acids. The CDR3, as DNA: TGTGCCAGCAGGCTAGCGGGGGGTTTGGAGACCCAGTACTTC. Its protein product is CASRLAGGLETQYF.

This rearrangement joins TRBV4-3 to TRBJ1-1; D is unclear. The CDR3 is made up of 15 amino acids. Germline CDR1 LGHNA, CDR2 YSLEER. V lost 0 bases, J lost 0 bases, and 8 bases lay in between. The CDR3 sequence: CASSQDPYMNTEAFF. The CDR3 DNA sequence: TGCGCCAGCAGCCAAGATCCCTATATGAACACTGAAGCTTTCTTT.

This clonotype was detected many times. This sequence joins TRBV20-1 and TRBJ2-3; D perhaps matches TRBD2 (5 bases). Germline V gene lookup returns CDR1 DFQATT and CDR2 SNEGSKA (reference sequence). V lost 3 bases, J lost 10 bases, and 26 bases lay in between. The CDR3 totals 16 residues. In DNA, the CDR3 is TGCAGTGCTAGCTCCCAAACTAGTTTCGATCTTACCGCGCAGTATTTT. Translated: CSASSQTSFDLTAQYF.

This clonotype was seen many times. The chain couples TRBV27 to TRBJ2-3; 7 bases match TRBD1. The CDR3 has 17 residues. V trimming: 6 bases; J trimming: 2 bases; junction bases outside the gene matches: 14. Germline V gene sequence: CDR1 MNHEY, CDR2 SMNVEV (reference sequence). Here the CDR3 reads CASRLMWTGTYTDTQYF. DNA of the CDR3: TGTGCCAGCAGACTGATGTGGACAGGAACTTACACAGATACGCAGTATTTT.

This clonotype was seen ten or more times. For the CDR3, the DNA is TGTGCCAGCAGCCAGATCAGTTGGGGAGAGACCCAGTACTTC. The encoded protein is CASSQISWGETQYF. V gene TRBV7-2 combines with J gene TRBJ2-5; D unclear. Germline lookup yields CDR1 SGHTA and CDR2 FQGNSA. Deletions cut 5 bases from V and 4 bases from J, with 14 bases between. The CDR3 is 14 residues long.

This clonotype was recorded many times. The chain recombines TRBV7-2 with TRBJ2-2; D may be TRBD2 (6 bases). This CDR3 region has 17 residues. Trimming shortened V by 5 bases and J by 6 bases, and 22 bases separated the two germline ends. Germline CDR1 reads SGHTA; CDR2 reads FQGNSA. The CDR3 here is CASSPSPPGVVAGELFF. In DNA form, the CDR3 reads TGTGCCAGCAGCCCCTCCCCTCCGGGAGTAGTCGCCGGGGAGCTGTTTTTT. Drawing the rest from reference TRBV7-2 and TRBJ2-2, the complete variable domain is GAGVSQSPSNKVTEKGKDVELRCDPISGHTALYWYRQSLGQGLEFLIYFQGNSAPDKSGLPSDRFSAERTGGSVSTLTIQRTQQEDSAVYLCASSPSPPGVVAGELFFGEGSRLTVL.

This clonotype was seen ten or more times. The chain joins TRBV7-9 to TRBJ2-7; TRBD1 aligns across 7 bases. This CDR3 is 15 amino acids long. V lost 5 bases and J lost 3; bases outside the gene matches: 10. CDR1 and CDR2 (germline): SEHNR, FQNEAQ (reference sequence). The CDR3 protein is CASSPGQADLYEQYF. CDR3 sequence (DNA): TGTGCCAGCAGCCCCGGACAGGCGGACCTCTACGAGCAGTACTTC.